A single T cell receptor beta chain is shown here with its context. The target antigen is unknown. Sequencing was at deep level. Data came from immunoSEQ multiplex PCR; TCRdb stores just in-frame clones and leaves some out. The sample carries roughly 2,500,000 clones, 80% to 95% recorded once. This specimen comes from a study of shared clonotypes between healthy human individuals. The CD4+ fraction was divided into a CD45RA+ naive subset and a CD45RA-negative memory subset. The CDR3 has 13 residues. Germline V gene lookup returns CDR1 SGHRS and CDR2 YFSETQ. V lost 5 bases and J lost 5; bases outside the gene matches: 7. Findings and caveats of the study: Memory subsets had estimated richness that was generally smaller than that of naive subsets.

The sequenced sample was naive CD4+ T cells from PBMCs. The subset here: CD45RA+ positively selected. This rearrangement joins TRBV5-1 to TRBJ2-7; 7 bases match TRBD2. This receptor was taken from a man younger than 30 in good health. Some clones in this sample may be carry-over from other donors' samples. Written as DNA, the CDR3 is TGCGCCAGCAGACACGGGAGCGGGGACGAGCAGTACTTC. Residues: CASRHGSGDEQYF.